The next 27 T cell receptor beta chains were all read from a single sample in a study of T cell repertoires in cytomegalovirus infection. The antigens for these receptors are not known. MiXCR, run by TCRdb on the reads, gives a single entry per CDR3 protein. The sample has 110,000 or so distinct CDR3 sequences; 30% are singletons. Sequences were derived from CD8+ T cells from cultured PBMCs, sampled from culture after CMV antigen stimulation. Every receptor here comes from a human donor in good health (CMV status not recorded). Some clones in this sample may be carry-over from other donors' samples.

The chain carries TRBV20-1 and TRBJ2-1; TRBD2 matches at 12 bases. Per germline, CDR1 DFQATT and CDR2 SNEGSKA (reference sequence). The CDR3 is made up of 17 amino acids. J gave up 2 bases and V 5 bases, and 10 bases lay outside the gene matches. The CDR3 nucleotides are TGCAGTGCTCCCGAACTCTCTAGCGGGGGGGCCTACAATGAGCAGTTCTTC. It specifies CSAPELSSGGAYNEQFF.

In regard to this clonotype: A much more abundant neighbour one base away suggests this may be a read error. The rearrangement joins TRBV7-2 to TRBJ2-4; D perhaps matches TRBD2 (5 bases). Germline V gives CDR1 SGHTA, CDR2 FQGNSA. The CDR3 has 17 amino acids. The CDR3 region has the DNA TGTGCCAGCAGCCCCCGCATACCCGGGCTAGCCGAAAACATTCAGTACTTC. It encodes CASSPRIPGLAENIQYF.

This chain uses TRBV7-9 with TRBJ1-2; 7 nucleotides align to TRBD1. V trimming: 3 bases; J trimming: 4 bases; junction bases outside the gene matches: 8. CDR1 and CDR2 from the germline V gene are SEHNR and FQNEAQ (reference sequence). The CDR3 has 15 amino acids. The CDR3: CASSFTERGLYGYTF. For the CDR3, the DNA is TGTGCCAGCAGCTTTACGGAAAGGGGGCTCTATGGCTACACCTTC.

The J gene is TRBJ2-2, the V gene TRBV4-1; weak D call: TRBD2 (7 bases). V lost 6 bases to trimming and J lost 0 bases, with 17 bases between them. CDR1 MGHRA and CDR2 YSYEKL come from the germline V gene. The CDR3 totals 17 residues. The DNA for the CDR3 is TGCGCCAGCAGGGGGGGGCTCGGGGCCGCGAACACCGGGGAGCTGTTTTTT. Its protein is CASRGGLGAANTGELFF.

V is TRBV7-6 and J is TRBJ2-7; D remains ambiguous. Trimming cost V 1 base and J 0 bases, with 10 bases left between them. This CDR3 region has 15 residues. The germline V gene encodes CDR1 SGHVS and CDR2 FNYEAQ. The CDR3 spells CASSLEGSLSYEQYF. CDR3 nucleotide sequence: TGTGCCAGCAGCTTAGAAGGGTCACTCTCCTACGAGCAGTACTTC.

The rearrangement links TRBV20-1 to TRBJ2-5; 12 bases fit TRBD1. Germline CDR1 and CDR2: DFQATT and SNEGSKA (reference sequence). This CDR3 spans 15 amino acids. After removal of 1 base from V and 5 bases from J, the junction contained 5 bases not matched to a gene. CDR3 sequence: CSARGWDRGRETQYF. The CDR3 DNA is TGCAGTGCTAGAGGCTGGGACAGGGGGCGGGAGACCCAGTACTTC.

The chain recombines TRBV7-9 with TRBJ1-1, with 9 positions matching TRBD1. This CDR3 spans 15 amino acids. The V and J ends lost 5 bases and 5 bases, in that order; junction bases with no gene match: 9. Germline V gives CDR1 SEHNR, CDR2 FQNEAQ (reference sequence). The CDR3 spells CASSASGTGLTEAFF. CDR3 in DNA: TGTGCCAGCAGCGCATCCGGGACAGGGTTGACTGAAGCTTTCTTT.

This clonotype occurred a few times. CDR3 coding DNA: TGTGCCAGCAGCTTAGTGAGAGGATCTTTCTACGAGCAGTACTTC. Translating it yields CASSLVRGSFYEQYF. J is TRBJ2-7 and V is TRBV7-9; D is undetermined. CDR3 size: 15 residues. The germline V and J ends were trimmed by 1 base and 3 bases, with 13 bases remaining between them. Germline CDR1 and CDR2: SEHNR and FQNEAQ (reference sequence).

The chain links TRBV14 to TRBJ1-2; perhaps TRBD1 as D (6 bases). Germline V gene sequence: CDR1 SGHDN, CDR2 FVKESK. V lost 1 base and J 4 bases, leaving 13 bases between the germline ends. The CDR3 runs 15 residues. The CDR3 protein is CASSQAWDTAYGYTF. The CDR3, as DNA: TGTGCCAGCAGCCAAGCATGGGACACCGCCTATGGCTACACCTTC.

This clonotype was counted a few times. The rearrangement uses TRBV6-4 and TRBJ2-1, with 14 bases matching TRBD2. This CDR3 contains 16 residues. Losses at the gene ends were 2 bases for V and 9 bases for J; bases not matched to a gene: 6. The germline V gene encodes CDR1 MRHNA and CDR2 SNTAGT. As DNA, the CDR3 is TGTGCCAGCAGTGACCAGACTAGCGGGGGGGGAAGTGAGCAGTTCTTC. Its protein product is CASSDQTSGGGSEQFF.

The chain combines TRBV14 with TRBJ1-1, with D tentatively TRBD1 (5 bases). With 5 bases removed from V and 4 bases from J, the gap between germline ends came to 11 bases. This CDR3 is built from 13 residues. CDR1 SGHDN and CDR2 FVKESK come from the germline V gene. The CDR3 DNA reads TGTGCCAGCAGCGCAGGGAGGTCCACTGAAGCTTTCTTT. It is translated as CASSAGRSTEAFF.

This clonotype has more than one count but fewer than ten. This CDR3 is CASSLRGSGGTQYF. CDR3 nucleotides: TGCGCCAGCAGCCTTCGGGGAAGCGGCGGGACCCAGTACTTC. The V call is TRBV5-1, the J call TRBJ2-5, with a weak D call TRBD2 (5 bases). Per the germline V gene, CDR1 is SGHRS and CDR2 is YFSETQ. CDR3 size: 14 residues. V shed 4 bases and J shed 7 bases, with 17 bases lying between them.

This clonotype was picked up a small number of times. The chain links TRBV12-3 or TRBV12-4 to TRBJ2-5; D uncertain. The CDR3 length is 13 residues. V lost 8 bases, J lost 6 bases, and 16 bases lay in between. The CDR3 DNA follows: TGTGCCAGCTCGCGTGGGGTGGCAAAGACCCAGTACTTC. Residues: CASSRGVAKTQYF.

The chain links TRBV5-6 to TRBJ2-7, with D possibly being TRBD1 or TRBD2 (5 bases each). V was cut by 5 bases and J by 2 bases, with 17 bases left in between. There are 15 residues in the CDR3. Germline V gene data show CDR1 as SGHDT and CDR2 as YYEEEE. CDR3 in amino acids: CASRYWGSGPYEQYF. Written as DNA, the CDR3 is TGTGCCAGCAGGTATTGGGGGTCAGGCCCCTACGAGCAGTACTTC.

The chain is built from TRBV9 and TRBJ1-5; D might be TRBD1 (5 bases). CDR3 length equals 14 residues. The germline CDR1 and CDR2 sequences are SGDLS and YYNGEE. Trimming shortened V by 4 bases and J by 2 bases, and 10 bases separated the two germline ends. The CDR3 region has the DNA TGTGCCAGCAGCCCCGGGGGAGGCAATCAGCCCCAGCATTTT. It encodes CASSPGGGNQPQHF.

This clonotype was found many times. The CDR3 region is CSVGLTGKYGYTF. The CDR3 nucleotides are TGCAGCGTTGGGTTAACAGGGAAATATGGCTACACCTTC. The gene calls are TRBV29-1 and TRBJ1-2; D perhaps matches TRBD1 (6 bases). Germline values: CDR1 SQVTM, CDR2 ANQGSEA. CDR3 length: 13 amino acids. V was pared by 4 bases and J by 5 bases, with 14 bases between.

The rearrangement uses TRBV2 and TRBJ2-2, with D unresolved. CDR1 SNHLY and CDR2 FYNNEI come from the germline V gene. This CDR3 is built from 17 residues. The V and J ends lost 3 bases and 4 bases respectively, with 18 bases between them. DNA for the CDR3: TGTGCCAGCAGTGAGGGTCAATATTCGGCCGCCACCGGGGAGCTGTTTTTT. Encoded protein: CASSEGQYSAATGELFF.

V is TRBV6-6 and J is TRBJ2-3; D possibly matches TRBD1 or TRBD2 (6 bases each). Trimming cost V 6 bases and J 4 bases, with 14 bases left between them. Looked up from germline, CDR1 is MNHNY and CDR2 is SVGAGI (reference sequence). The CDR3 is made up of 14 amino acids. CDR3 bases: TGTGCCAGCAGATCTTACGGGGGCGCAGATACGCAGTATTTT. As protein: CASRSYGGADTQYF.

In its sample, this clonotype was seen many times. The rearrangement joins TRBV5-6 to TRBJ1-2, with TRBD1 as a possible D gene (6 bases). Looked up from germline, CDR1 is SGHDT and CDR2 is YYEEEE. The CDR3 covers 13 residues. V lost 3 bases and J 7 bases, leaving 13 bases between the germline ends. CDR3: CASSSSHRAGYTF. The CDR3 DNA is TGTGCCAGCAGCTCCTCCCACAGGGCTGGCTACACCTTC.

V usage is TRBV6-5 and J usage is TRBJ2-5, with 14 nucleotides matching TRBD2. The length of the CDR3 is 15 residues. Germline assignment: CDR1 MNHEY and CDR2 SVGAGI. The V and J ends lost 7 bases and 5 bases, in that order; junction bases with no gene match: 6. CDR3 protein: CASKRLAGGRETQYF. CDR3 DNA: TGTGCCAGCAAACGACTAGCGGGGGGGAGGGAGACCCAGTACTTC.

This clonotype came up a few times. The rearrangement links TRBV7-2 to TRBJ1-3; D gene uncertain. The CDR3 loop spans 15 amino acids. The germline V and J ends were trimmed by 5 bases and 0 bases, with 11 bases remaining between them. Per the germline V gene, CDR1 is SGHTA and CDR2 is FQGNSA. The CDR3 nucleotides are TGTGCCAGCAGCCCCGCGGGTGTCTCTGGAAACACCATATATTTT. Amino acids: CASSPAGVSGNTIYF.

This clonotype has just a few counts. The J gene is TRBJ2-3, the V gene TRBV4-1; tentatively, D is TRBD2 (7 bases). Germline V gene lookup returns CDR1 MGHRA and CDR2 YSYEKL. The CDR3 runs 17 residues. Trimming removed 0 bases at V and 4 bases at J, with 17 bases between. CDR3 loop: CASSQDGSGGWADTQYF. The CDR3 bases are TGCGCCAGCAGCCAAGATGGCTCGGGGGGCTGGGCAGATACGCAGTATTTT.

The V and J genes are TRBV7-9 and TRBJ2-7; D may be TRBD1 (5 bases). The CDR3 runs 14 residues. CDR1 SEHNR and CDR2 FQNEAQ come from the germline V gene (reference sequence). V dropped 2 bases and J dropped 6 bases, with 14 bases sitting between them. CDR3 DNA: TGTGCCAGCAGCTTAATCCAGGGCAGGGCCGAGCAGTACTTC. Encoded protein: CASSLIQGRAEQYF.

This clonotype was seen only a few times. This chain connects TRBV6-1 to TRBJ2-1; D not resolved. V was shortened by 4 bases and J by 3 bases, with 7 bases between the two germline ends. This CDR3 is built from 13 residues. The V gene's germline CDR1 is MNHNS and CDR2 SASEGT. CDR3 sequence (DNA): TGTGCCAGCAGTGTAACAGACTACAATGAGCAGTTCTTC. It specifies CASSVTDYNEQFF.

This clonotype was detected only a few times. This chain links TRBV2 with TRBJ1-3, with 7 bases lining up with TRBD1. Germline V lookup: CDR1 SNHLY, CDR2 FYNNEI. The CDR3 runs 15 residues. V dropped 7 bases and J dropped 0; count of bases not matched to a gene: 6. The DNA of the CDR3 is TGTGCCAGCAAGACAGGGACCGTCTCTGGAAACACCATATATTTT. Amino acids: CASKTGTVSGNTIYF.

This clonotype has just a few counts. This rearrangement joins TRBV14 to TRBJ2-6; 8 bases map to TRBD1. After removal of 0 bases from V and 3 bases from J, the junction contained 10 bases not matched to a gene. Per germline, CDR1 SGHDN and CDR2 FVKESK. CDR3 length: 19 residues. CDR3 loop: CASSQDMGQGAGGANVLTF. CDR3 DNA: TGTGCCAGCAGCCAAGATATGGGCCAGGGGGCAGGTGGGGCCAACGTCCTGACTTTC.

This clonotype has only a few counts. V usage is TRBV5-4 and J usage is TRBJ1-2; D gene ambiguous. CDR1 and CDR2 from the germline V gene are SGHNT and YYREEE (reference sequence). The ends were cut back, 0 bases at V and 5 bases at J, with 8 bases in the middle. The CDR3 runs to 13 residues. CDR3 in amino acids: CASSLAQSYGYTF. The CDR3 DNA follows: TGTGCCAGCAGCTTGGCCCAGAGTTATGGCTACACCTTC.